Listed here is a single TCR beta chain. TCRdb ran MiXCR on the RT-PCR reads and lists one entry per CDR3 protein. The table shows 650,000 to 800,000 distinct CDR3 sequences, with 14% occurring only once. The V end was cut by 6 bases, the J end by 5 bases, with 17 bases between. Germline CDR1 is SNHLY and CDR2 is FYNNEI. The CDR3 extends over 15 amino acids. The chain is built from TRBV2 and TRBJ2-1, with D perhaps TRBD2 (5 bases). The sequencing sample was made of memory CD4+ T cells from blood. The sequence was collected from a female donor in good health, serving as a healthy control. CDR3 nucleotide sequence: TGTGCCAGCAGACCCGGGATCCGATGGGACAATGAGCAGTTCTTC. Residues: CASRPGIRWDNEQFF.